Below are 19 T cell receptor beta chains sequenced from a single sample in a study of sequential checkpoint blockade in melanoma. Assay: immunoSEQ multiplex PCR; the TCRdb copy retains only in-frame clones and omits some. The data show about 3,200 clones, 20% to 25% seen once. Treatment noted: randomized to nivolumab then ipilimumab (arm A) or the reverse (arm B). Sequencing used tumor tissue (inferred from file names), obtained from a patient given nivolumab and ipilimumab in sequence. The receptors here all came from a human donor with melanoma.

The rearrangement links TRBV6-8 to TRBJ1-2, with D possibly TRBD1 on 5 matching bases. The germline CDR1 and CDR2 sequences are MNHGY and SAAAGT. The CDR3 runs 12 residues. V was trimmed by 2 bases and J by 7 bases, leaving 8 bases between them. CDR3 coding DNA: TGTGCCAGCAGTTACGGGGGGACTGGCTACACCTTC. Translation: CASSYGGTGYTF.

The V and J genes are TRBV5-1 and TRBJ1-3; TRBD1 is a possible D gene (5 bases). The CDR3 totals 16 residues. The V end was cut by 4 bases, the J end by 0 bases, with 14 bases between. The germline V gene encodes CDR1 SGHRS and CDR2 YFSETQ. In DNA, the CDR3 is TGCGCCAGCAGCCGGGAGGGACGGGGCTCTGGAAACACCATATATTTT. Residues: CASSREGRGSGNTIYF.

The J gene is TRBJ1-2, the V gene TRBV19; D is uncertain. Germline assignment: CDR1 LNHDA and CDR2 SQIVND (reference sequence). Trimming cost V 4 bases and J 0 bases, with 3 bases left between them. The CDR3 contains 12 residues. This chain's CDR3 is CASSTPNYGYTF. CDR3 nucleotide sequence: TGTGCCAGTAGTACGCCTAACTATGGCTACACCTTC. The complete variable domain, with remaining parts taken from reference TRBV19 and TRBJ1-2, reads DGGITQSPKYLFRKEGQNVTLSCEQNLNHDAMYWYRQDPGQGLRLIYYSQIVNDFQKGDIAEGYSVSREKKESFPLTVTSAQKNPTAFYLCASSTPNYGYTFGSGTRLTVV.

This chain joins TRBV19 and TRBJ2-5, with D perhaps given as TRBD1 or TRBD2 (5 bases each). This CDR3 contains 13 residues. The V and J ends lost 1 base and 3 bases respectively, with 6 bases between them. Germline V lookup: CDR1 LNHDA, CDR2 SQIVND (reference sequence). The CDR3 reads CASSIGGKETQYF. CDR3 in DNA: TGTGCCAGTAGTATAGGGGGGAAAGAGACCCAGTACTTC.

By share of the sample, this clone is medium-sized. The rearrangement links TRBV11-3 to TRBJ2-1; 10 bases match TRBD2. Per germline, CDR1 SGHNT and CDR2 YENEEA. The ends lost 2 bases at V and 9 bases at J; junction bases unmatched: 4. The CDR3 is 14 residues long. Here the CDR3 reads CASSLTSGAGEQFF. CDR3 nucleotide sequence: TGTGCCAGCAGCTTAACTAGCGGGGCGGGTGAGCAGTTCTTC.

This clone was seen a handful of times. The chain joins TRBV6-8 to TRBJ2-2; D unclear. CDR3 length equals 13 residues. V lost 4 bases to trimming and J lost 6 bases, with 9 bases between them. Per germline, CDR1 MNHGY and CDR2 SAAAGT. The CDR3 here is CASSFFDPGELFF. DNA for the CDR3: TGTGCCAGCAGTTTCTTCGACCCCGGGGAGCTGTTTTTT.

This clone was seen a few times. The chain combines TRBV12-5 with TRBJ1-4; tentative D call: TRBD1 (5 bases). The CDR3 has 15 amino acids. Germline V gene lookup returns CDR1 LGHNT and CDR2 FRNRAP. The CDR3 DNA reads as TGTGCCAGCAAGGATGGGAAAACCAGGGACGAAAAACTGTTTTTT. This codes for CASKDGKTRDEKLFF.

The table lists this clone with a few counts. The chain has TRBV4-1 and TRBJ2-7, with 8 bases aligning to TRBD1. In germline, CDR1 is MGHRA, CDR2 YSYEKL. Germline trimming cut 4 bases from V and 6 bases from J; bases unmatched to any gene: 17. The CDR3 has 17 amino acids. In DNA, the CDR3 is TGCGCCAGCAGCCGGAAACCAGGGACCACACAGGGGGGCGAGCAGTACTTC. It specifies CASSRKPGTTQGGEQYF.

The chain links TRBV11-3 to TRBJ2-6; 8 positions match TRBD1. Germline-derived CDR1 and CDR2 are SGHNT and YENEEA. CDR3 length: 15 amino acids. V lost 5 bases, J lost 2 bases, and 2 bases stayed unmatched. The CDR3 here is CASSPTGAGANVLTF. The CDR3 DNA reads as TGTGCCAGCAGCCCGACAGGGGCTGGGGCCAACGTCCTGACTTTC. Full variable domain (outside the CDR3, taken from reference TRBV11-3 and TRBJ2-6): EAGVVQSPRYKIIEKKQPVAFWCNPISGHNTLYWYLQNLGQGPELLIRYENEEAVDDSQLPKDRFSAERLKGVDSTLKIQPAELGDSAVYLCASSPTGAGANVLTFGAGSRLTVL.

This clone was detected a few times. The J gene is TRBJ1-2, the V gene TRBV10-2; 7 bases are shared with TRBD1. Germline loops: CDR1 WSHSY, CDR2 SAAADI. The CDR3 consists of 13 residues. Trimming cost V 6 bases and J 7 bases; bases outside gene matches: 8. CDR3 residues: CASRTGTAGGYTF. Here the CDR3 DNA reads TGCGCCAGCAGAACCGGGACAGCTGGTGGCTACACCTTC.

CDR3 DNA: TGTGCCAGCAGCGTAGCAGTGGGAAGCTCCTACGAGCAGTACTTC. Amino acid sequence: CASSVAVGSSYEQYF. The chain is built from TRBV9 and TRBJ2-7, with no clear D. In germline, CDR1 is SGDLS, CDR2 YYNGEE. Deletions cut 0 bases from V and 0 bases from J, with 10 bases between. The CDR3 is 15 amino acids.

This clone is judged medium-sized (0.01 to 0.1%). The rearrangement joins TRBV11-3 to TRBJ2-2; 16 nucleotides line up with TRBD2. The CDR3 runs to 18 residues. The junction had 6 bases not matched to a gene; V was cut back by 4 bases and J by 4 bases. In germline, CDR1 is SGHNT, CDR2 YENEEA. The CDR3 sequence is CASSSGLAGGQATGELFF. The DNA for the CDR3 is TGTGCCAGCAGCTCGGGACTAGCGGGGGGGCAAGCCACCGGGGAGCTGTTTTTT.

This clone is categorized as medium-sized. CDR3 sequence: CASRSTGFMNTEAFF. The CDR3 DNA follows: TGTGCCAGCAGGTCCACAGGTTTCATGAACACTGAAGCTTTCTTT. The V and J genes are TRBV11-3 and TRBJ1-1, with a possible D match to TRBD1 (5 bases). Germline V gene sequence: CDR1 SGHNT, CDR2 YENEEA. Deletions cut 6 bases from V and 0 bases from J, with 14 bases between. The CDR3 sequence is 15 residues long.

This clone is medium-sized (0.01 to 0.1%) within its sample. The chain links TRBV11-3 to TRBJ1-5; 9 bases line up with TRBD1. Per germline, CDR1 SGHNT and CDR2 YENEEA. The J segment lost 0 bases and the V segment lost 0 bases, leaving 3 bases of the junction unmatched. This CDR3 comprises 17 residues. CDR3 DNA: TGTGCCAGCAGCTTAGAGGGGACAGGGCCTAGCAATCAGCCCCAGCATTTT. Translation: CASSLEGTGPSNQPQHF.

The DNA of the CDR3 is TGTGCCAGTAGTAGGCGCGTACATGACAGGGGGAGTGACTATGGCTACACCTTC. It translates to CASSRRVHDRGSDYGYTF. This sequence joins TRBV19 and TRBJ1-2, with 9 positions matching TRBD1. V trimming: 4 bases; J trimming: 3 bases; junction bases outside the gene matches: 15. The CDR3 sequence is 18 residues long. Germline CDR1 LNHDA, CDR2 SQIVND (reference sequence).

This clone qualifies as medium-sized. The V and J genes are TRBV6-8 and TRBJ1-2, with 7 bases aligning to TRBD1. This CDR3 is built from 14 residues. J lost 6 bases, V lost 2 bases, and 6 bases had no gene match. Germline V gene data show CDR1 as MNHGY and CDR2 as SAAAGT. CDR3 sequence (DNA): TGTGCCAGCAGTTACAACAGGGGCATTGATGGCTACACCTTC. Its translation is CASSYNRGIDGYTF.

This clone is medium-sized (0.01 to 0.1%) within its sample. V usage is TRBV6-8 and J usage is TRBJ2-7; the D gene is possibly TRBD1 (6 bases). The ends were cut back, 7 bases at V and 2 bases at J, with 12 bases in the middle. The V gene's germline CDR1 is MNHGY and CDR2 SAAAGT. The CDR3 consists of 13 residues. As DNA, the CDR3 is TGTGCCAGCATGGCAGGGGTTCCCTACGAGCAGTACTTC. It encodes CASMAGVPYEQYF.

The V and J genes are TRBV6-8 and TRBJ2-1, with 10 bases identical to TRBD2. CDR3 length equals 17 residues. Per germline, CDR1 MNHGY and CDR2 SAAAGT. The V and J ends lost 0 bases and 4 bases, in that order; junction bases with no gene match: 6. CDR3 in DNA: TGTGCCAGCAGTTACTCGAGGGCTAGCGGGGGATACAATGAGCAGTTCTTC. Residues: CASSYSRASGGYNEQFF.

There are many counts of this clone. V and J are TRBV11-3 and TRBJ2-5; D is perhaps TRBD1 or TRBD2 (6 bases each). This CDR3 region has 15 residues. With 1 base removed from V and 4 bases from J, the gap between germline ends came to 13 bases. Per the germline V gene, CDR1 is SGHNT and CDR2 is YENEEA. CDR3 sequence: CASSLGVPGAETQYF. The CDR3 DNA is TGTGCCAGCAGCTTAGGAGTACCGGGGGCAGAGACCCAGTACTTC.